This T cell receptor beta chain was identified in a study of CD8 T cells in ankylosing spondylitis. Study observations and caveats: The clones that were linked to disease were reported to be significantly enriched in matched synovial fluid samples from ankylosing spondylitis patients.

Quantitative 5'-RACE with molecular barcodes generated TCR beta libraries. MiXCR, run by TCRdb on the 5' RACE reads, gives a single entry per CDR3 protein. The table includes 270,000 or so distinct CDR3 sequences, about a sixth detected once. Remarks on this clonotype: What it binds is not known.

V lost 11 bases to trimming and J lost 4 bases; unmatched junction nucleotides: 8. CDR3 size: 13 residues. This sequence originates from a male donor with ankylosing spondylitis or in good health (not recorded which). Sequenced: blood, either unsorted or a sorted T cell fraction (not recorded which). The chain uses TRBV12-3 or TRBV12-4 and TRBJ2-5; 9 bases fit TRBD2. The CDR3 nucleotides are TGTGCCGTAGGGACTAGCTCCTCAGAGACCCAGTACTTC. Protein sequence: CAVGTSSSETQYF.